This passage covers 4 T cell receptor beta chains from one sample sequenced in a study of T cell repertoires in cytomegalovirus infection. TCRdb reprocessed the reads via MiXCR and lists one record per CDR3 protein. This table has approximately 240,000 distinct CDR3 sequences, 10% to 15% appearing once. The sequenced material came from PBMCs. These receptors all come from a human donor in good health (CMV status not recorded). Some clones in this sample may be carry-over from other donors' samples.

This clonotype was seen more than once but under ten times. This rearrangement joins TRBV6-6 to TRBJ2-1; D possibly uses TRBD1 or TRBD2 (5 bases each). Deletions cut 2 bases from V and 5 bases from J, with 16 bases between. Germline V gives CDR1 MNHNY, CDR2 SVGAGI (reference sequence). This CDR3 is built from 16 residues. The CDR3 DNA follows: TGTGCCAGCAGTTACCCCTCGGGACGGGACCACAATGAGCAGTTCTTC. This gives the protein CASSYPSGRDHNEQFF.

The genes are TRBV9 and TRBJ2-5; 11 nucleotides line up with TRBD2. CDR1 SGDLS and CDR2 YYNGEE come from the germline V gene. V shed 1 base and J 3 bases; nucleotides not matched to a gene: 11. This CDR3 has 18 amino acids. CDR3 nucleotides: TGTGCCAGCAGCGTATCAGGTCGGCTAGCGGGGGGCAAAGAGACCCAGTACTTC. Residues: CASSVSGRLAGGKETQYF. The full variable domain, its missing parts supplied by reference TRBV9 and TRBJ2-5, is DSGVTQTPKHLITATGQRVTLRCSPRSGDLSVYWYQQSLDQGLQFLIQYYNGEERAKGNILERFSAQQFPDLHSELNLSSLELGDSALYFCASSVSGRLAGGKETQYFGPGTRLLVL.

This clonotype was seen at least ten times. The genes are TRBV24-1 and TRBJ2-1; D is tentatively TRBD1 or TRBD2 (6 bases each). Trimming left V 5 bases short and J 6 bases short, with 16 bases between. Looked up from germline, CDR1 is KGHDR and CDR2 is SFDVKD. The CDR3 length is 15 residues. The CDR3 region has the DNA TGTGCCACCAGTGCGGAGGGACACCGCATCAATGAGCAGTTCTTC. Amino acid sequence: CATSAEGHRINEQFF.

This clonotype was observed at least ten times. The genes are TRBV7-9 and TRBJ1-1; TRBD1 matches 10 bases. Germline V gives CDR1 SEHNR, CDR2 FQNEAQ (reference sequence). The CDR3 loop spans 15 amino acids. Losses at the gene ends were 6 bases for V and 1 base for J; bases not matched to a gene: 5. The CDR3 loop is CASRHRDRGNTEAFF. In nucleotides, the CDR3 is TGTGCCAGCAGACACCGGGACAGGGGGAACACTGAAGCTTTCTTT. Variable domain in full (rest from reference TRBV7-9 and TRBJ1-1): DTGVSQNPRHKITKRGQNVTFRCDPISEHNRLYWYRQTLGQGPEFLTYFQNEAQLEKSRLLSDRFSAERPKGSFSTLEIQRTEQGDSAMYLCASRHRDRGNTEAFFGQGTRLTVV.